This is a list of T cell receptor beta chains from one sample in a study of cytomegalovirus exposure and HLA in healthy donors. Assay used: immunoSEQ multiplex PCR; TCRdb lists only in-frame clones, some missing. Of 200,000 to 300,000 clones listed, 82% are singletons. Sequencing was carried out using PBMCs. These receptors were collected from a woman aged 40 to 50 in good health and CMV-seropositive. Each CDR3 is given with its conserved first and last residue.

TRBV7-9	TRBJ2-5	CASSLAGIETQYF
TRBV5-8	TRBJ1-5	CASSLGQGKVGNQPQHF
TRBV30	TRBJ1-6	CAWGGYDNSPLHF
TRBV7-8	TRBJ2-1	CASSFSSGRATEQFF
TRBV7-2	TRBJ2-3	CASSLAGRESTDTQYF
TRBV2	TRBJ1-2	CASSDRLTYGYTF
TRBV9	TRBJ2-1	CASSVSEHYNEQFF
TRBV6-1	TRBJ1-2	CASSRQGEGGYTF
TRBV5-1	TRBJ2-7	CASSLGNTPSEQYF
TRBV29-1	TRBJ2-7	CSVQKGRNEQYF
TRBV7-9	TRBJ2-1	CASSSGESSKNNEQFF
TRBV5-1	TRBJ2-1	CASSEDTPSSYNEQFF
TRBV10-3	TRBJ2-7	CAAQGSIHEQYF
TRBV5-1	TRBJ2-5	CASSKTSGSYQETQYF
TRBV7-9	TRBJ1-1	CSSSPRTGNTEAFF
TRBV4-1	TRBJ1-1	CASSQEALDRGGTEAFF
TRBV13	TRBJ2-7	CASSATSRSSYEQYF
TRBV18	TRBJ1-2	CASSEGTGGSNSYTF
TRBV9	TRBJ1-2	CASSVLQGGYGYTF
TRBV7-2	TRBJ1-1	CASSPYPGQGTEAFF
TRBV15	TRBJ2-5	CATRRDRGEAETQYF
TRBV4-1	TRBJ1-1	CASSKSGNTEAFF
TRBV2	TRBJ1-4	CASSDDSQNEKLFF
TRBV11-3	TRBJ1-1	CASSLGSGTEAFF
TRBV18	TRBJ1-5	CASSPPSQPQHF
TRBV20-1	TRBJ2-7	CSARGPYEQYF
TRBV7-9	TRBJ2-7	CSSSLDQDRGTRYF
TRBV19	TRBJ1-1	CASSYTGNTEAFF
TRBV7-2	TRBJ2-7	CASSLAQGFSYEQYF
TRBV5-5	TRBJ2-5	CASSLAGLAGGRETQYF
TRBV7-9	NA	CASSVGGPYEQYF
TRBV19	TRBJ1-2	CASSLDRGYGYTF
TRBV2	TRBJ2-5	CASSAGPLETQYF
TRBV11-2	TRBJ1-4	CASSSSGTGYEKLFF
TRBV7-9	TRBJ2-3	CASSTGLAGATDTQYF
TRBV6-6	TRBJ1-2	CASSPGGVANYGYTF
TRBV30	TRBJ1-1	CAWSVLGGFTEAFF
TRBV19	TRBJ2-7	CASSVDRSYEQYF
TRBV29-1	TRBJ2-5	CSVDRGGAQETQYF
TRBV11-2	TRBJ1-2	CASSLATGQDYGYTF
TRBV5-1	NA	CASSDLGRETQYF
TRBV7-6	TRBJ1-2	CASSSRGDYGYTF
TRBV30	TRBJ1-4	CALKQGLREKLFF
TRBV9	TRBJ2-1	CASSDLAGPYNEQFF
TRBV30	TRBJ1-6	CAWSGSYNSPLHF
TRBV7-2	TRBJ2-5	CASSLYGGSKETQYF
TRBV10-3	TRBJ1-2	CAISDSENYGYTF
TRBV7-9	TRBJ2-6	CASSLRLGQTGANVLTF
TRBV9	TRBJ1-4	CASSVSGGSNEKLFF